What follows describes a single TCR beta chain. The germline V gene has CDR1 SNHLY and CDR2 FYNNEI. The junction had 11 bases not matched to a gene; V was cut back by 4 bases and J by 9 bases. The CDR3 runs to 15 residues. These data are taken from a study of blood T cell repertoires in COVID-19. Across the whole study: Specimens from acute and convalescent COVID-19 originated in the United States, Italy and Spain. Nucleic acid was either cDNA or gDNA, and it came from T cells, B-cell-depleted T cells, or PBMCs.

In the source study's methods: It was from reference gene primer amplification that nucleated cell counts were estimated. Clones were read by immunoSEQ multiplex PCR, and TCRdb kept only the in-frame ones, dropping some. The V and J calls and clone size are taken from that table; D and trimming were inferred from the DNA. The table shows around 93,000 clones, with around 79% occurring only once. The specimen sequenced was peripheral blood. This chain uses TRBV2 with TRBJ2-1, with TRBD2 matching 8 bases. This TCR came from a woman of 80 years or more with acute or convalescent COVID-19. DNA for the CDR3: TGTGCCAGCAGTGCTTTCAAAGCGGGGGTAACTGAGCAGTTCTTC. It codes for CASSAFKAGVTEQFF.